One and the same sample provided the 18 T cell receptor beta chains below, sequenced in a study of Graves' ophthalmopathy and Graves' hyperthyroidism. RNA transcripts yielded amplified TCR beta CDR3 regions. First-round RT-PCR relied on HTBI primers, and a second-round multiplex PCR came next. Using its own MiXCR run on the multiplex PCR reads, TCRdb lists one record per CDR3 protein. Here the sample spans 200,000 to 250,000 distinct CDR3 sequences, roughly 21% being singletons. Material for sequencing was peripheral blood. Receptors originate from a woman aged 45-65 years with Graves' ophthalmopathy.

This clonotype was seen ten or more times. CDR3 protein: CASSLDGLYGYTF. CDR3 coding DNA: TGTGCCAGCAGCTTAGACGGCCTCTATGGCTACACCTTC. The chain uses TRBV7-9 and TRBJ1-2; D unclear. The CDR3 sequence is 13 residues long. Trimming left V 1 base short and J 4 bases short, with 7 bases between. CDR1 SEHNR and CDR2 FQNEAQ come from the germline V gene (reference sequence).

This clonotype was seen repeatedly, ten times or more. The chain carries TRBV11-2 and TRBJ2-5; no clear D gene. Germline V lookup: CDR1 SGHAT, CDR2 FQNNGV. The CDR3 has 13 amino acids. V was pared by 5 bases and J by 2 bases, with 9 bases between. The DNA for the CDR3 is TGTGCCAGCAGCCCGGAAAGACAAGAGACCCAGTACTTC. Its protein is CASSPERQETQYF.

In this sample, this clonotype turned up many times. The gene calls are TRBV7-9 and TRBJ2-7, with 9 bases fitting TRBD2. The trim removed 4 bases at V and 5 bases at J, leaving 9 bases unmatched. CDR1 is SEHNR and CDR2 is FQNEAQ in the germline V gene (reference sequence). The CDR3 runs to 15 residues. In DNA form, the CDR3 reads TGTGCCAGCAGCTCCCTCCACCCTAGCGGGAACGAGCAGTACTTC. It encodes CASSSLHPSGNEQYF.

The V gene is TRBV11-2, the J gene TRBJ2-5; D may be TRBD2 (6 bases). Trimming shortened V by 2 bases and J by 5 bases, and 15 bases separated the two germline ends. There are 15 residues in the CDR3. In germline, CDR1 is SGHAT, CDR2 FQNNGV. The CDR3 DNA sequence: TGTGCCAGCAGCTTAACCGGGAGTCGTTTGGAGACCCAGTACTTC. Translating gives CASSLTGSRLETQYF.

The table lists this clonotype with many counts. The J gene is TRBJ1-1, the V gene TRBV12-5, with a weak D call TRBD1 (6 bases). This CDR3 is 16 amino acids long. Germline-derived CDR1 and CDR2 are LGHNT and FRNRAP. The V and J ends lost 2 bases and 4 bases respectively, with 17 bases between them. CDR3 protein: CASGLFSGGGGTEAFF. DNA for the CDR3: TGTGCTAGTGGTTTGTTTTCCGGTGGGGGCGGCACTGAAGCTTTCTTT.

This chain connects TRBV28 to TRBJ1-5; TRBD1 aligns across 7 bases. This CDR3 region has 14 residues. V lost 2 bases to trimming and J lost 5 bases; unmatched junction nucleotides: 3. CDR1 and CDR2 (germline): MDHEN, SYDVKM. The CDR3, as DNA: TGTGCCAGCAGTTTAGACAGGGCCGATCAGCCCCAGCATTTT. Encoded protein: CASSLDRADQPQHF.

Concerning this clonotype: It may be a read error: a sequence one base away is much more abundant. CDR3 coding DNA: TGTGCCTGGGGCTTAGCGGGAGATGGGTTAGAGACCCGGTACTTC. It codes for CAWGLAGDGLETRYF. This rearrangement joins TRBV30 to TRBJ2-5; 9 bases align to TRBD2. The CDR3 runs 15 residues. Looked up from germline, CDR1 is GTSNPN and CDR2 is SVGIG (reference sequence).

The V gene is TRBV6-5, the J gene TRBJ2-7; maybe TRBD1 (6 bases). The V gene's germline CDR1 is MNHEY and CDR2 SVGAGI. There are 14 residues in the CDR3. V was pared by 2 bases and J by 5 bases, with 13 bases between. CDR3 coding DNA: TGTGCCAGCAGTTACCAACAGGGTTCCCACGAGCAGTACTTC. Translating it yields CASSYQQGSHEQYF.

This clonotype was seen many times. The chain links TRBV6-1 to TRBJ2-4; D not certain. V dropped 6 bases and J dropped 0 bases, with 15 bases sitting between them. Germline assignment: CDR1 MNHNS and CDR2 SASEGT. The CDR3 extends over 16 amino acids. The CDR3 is CASRPPGIVAKNIQYF. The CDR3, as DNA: TGTGCCAGCAGACCCCCCGGAATTGTAGCCAAAAACATTCAGTACTTC.

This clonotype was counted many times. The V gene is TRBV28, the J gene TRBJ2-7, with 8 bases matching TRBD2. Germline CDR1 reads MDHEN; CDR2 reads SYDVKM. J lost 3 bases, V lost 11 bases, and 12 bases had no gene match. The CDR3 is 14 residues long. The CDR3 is CAGHSTGGNYEQYF. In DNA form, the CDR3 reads TGTGCCGGCCACAGCACGGGAGGGAACTACGAGCAGTACTTC.

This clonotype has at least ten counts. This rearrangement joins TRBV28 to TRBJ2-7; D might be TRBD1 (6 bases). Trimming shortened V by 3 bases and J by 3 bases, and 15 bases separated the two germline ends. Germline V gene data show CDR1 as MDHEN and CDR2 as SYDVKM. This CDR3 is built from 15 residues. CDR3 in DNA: TGTGCCAGCAGTTTCCCAATACAGGGTATCTACGAGCAGTACTTC. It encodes CASSFPIQGIYEQYF.

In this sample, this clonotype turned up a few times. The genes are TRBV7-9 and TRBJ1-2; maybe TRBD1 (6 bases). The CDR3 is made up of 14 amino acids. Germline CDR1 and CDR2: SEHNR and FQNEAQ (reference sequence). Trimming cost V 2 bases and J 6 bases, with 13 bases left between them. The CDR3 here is CASSLNGQGHGYTF. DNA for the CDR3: TGTGCCAGCAGCTTAAATGGGCAGGGGCATGGCTACACCTTC.

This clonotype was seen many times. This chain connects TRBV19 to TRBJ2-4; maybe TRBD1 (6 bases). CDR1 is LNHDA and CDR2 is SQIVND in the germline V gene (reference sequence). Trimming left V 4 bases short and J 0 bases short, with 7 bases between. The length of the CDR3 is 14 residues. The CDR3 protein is CASSRGLAKNIQYF. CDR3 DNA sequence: TGTGCCAGTAGTAGGGGGCTAGCCAAAAACATTCAGTACTTC.

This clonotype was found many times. The CDR3: CSASGMYGYTF. The CDR3 coding sequence is TGCAGTGCTAGCGGGATGTATGGCTACACCTTC. The rearrangement joins TRBV20-1 to TRBJ1-2; unclear D gene. Trimming took off 3 bases at V and 5 bases at J, with 7 bases between the two ends. This CDR3 is 11 amino acids long. Germline V gene data show CDR1 as DFQATT and CDR2 as SNEGSKA (reference sequence).

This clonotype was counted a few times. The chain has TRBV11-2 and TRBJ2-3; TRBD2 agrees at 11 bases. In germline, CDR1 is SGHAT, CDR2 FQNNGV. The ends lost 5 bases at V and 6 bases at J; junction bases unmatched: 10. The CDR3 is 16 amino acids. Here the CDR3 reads CASSPGLAEGLDTQYF. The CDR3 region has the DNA TGTGCCAGCAGCCCGGGACTAGCGGAGGGGCTCGATACGCAGTATTTT.

This chain's CDR3 is CASSIPGGGEAFF. CDR3 nucleotides: TGTGCCAGTAGTATCCCGGGAGGCGGTGAAGCTTTCTTT. V gene TRBV19 combines with J gene TRBJ1-1; D is unresolved. The germline gives CDR1 LNHDA, CDR2 SQIVND (reference sequence). With 3 bases removed from V and 7 bases from J, the gap between germline ends came to 12 bases. The CDR3 is made up of 13 amino acids. The full variable domain, rest sourced from reference TRBV19 and TRBJ1-1, is DGGITQSPKYLFRKEGQNVTLSCEQNLNHDAMYWYRQDPGQGLRLIYYSQIVNDFQKGDIAEGYSVSREKKESFPLTVTSAQKNPTAFYLCASSIPGGGEAFFGQGTRLTVV.

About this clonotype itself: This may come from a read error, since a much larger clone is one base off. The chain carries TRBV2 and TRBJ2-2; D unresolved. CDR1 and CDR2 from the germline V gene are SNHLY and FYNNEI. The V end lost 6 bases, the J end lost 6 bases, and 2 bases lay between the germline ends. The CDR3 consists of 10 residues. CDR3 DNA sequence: TGTGCCAGCAGAGCCGGGGAGCTGTTTTTT. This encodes CASRAGELFF.

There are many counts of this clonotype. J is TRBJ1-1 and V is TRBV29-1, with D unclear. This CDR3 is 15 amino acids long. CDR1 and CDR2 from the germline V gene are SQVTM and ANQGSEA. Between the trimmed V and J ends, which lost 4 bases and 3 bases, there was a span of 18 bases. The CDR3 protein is CSVVLDARRYTEAFF. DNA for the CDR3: TGCAGCGTTGTACTGGATGCACGGCGGTACACTGAAGCTTTCTTT. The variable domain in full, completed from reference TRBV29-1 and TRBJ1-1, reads SAVISQKPSRDICQRGTSLTIQCQVDSQVTMMFWYRQQPGQSLTLIATANQGSEATYESGFVIDKFPISRPNLTFSTLTVSNMSPEDSSIYLCSVVLDARRYTEAFFGQGTRLTVV.